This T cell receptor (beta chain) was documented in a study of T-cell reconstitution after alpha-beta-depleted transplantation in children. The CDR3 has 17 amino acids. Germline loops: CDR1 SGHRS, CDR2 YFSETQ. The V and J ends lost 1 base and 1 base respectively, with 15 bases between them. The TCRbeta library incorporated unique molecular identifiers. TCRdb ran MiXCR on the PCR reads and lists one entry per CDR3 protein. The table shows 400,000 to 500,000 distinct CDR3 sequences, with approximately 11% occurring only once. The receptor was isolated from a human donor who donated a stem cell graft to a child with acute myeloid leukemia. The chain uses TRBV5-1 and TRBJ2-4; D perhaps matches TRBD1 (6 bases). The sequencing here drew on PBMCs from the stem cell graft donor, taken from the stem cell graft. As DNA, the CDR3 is TGCGCCAGCAGCTTGACAGGGAATGAGGGTGCCAAAAACATTCAGTACTTC. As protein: CASSLTGNEGAKNIQYF.